These T cell receptor beta chains were read from a single sample in a study of OX40 agonist ivuxolimab in advanced cancers. Produced via immunoSEQ multiplex PCR; TCRdb's table is partial and in-frame only. The top ten clones hold approximately 0.55% of a sample with 55,000 to 70,000 clones, 70% to 90% of them seen once. The sample here was CD4+ or CD8+ T cells sorted from blood, taken in a trial of the OX40 agonist ivuxolimab. These receptors all come from an adult with an advanced solid tumor such as melanoma, head and neck, liver or kidney cancer. Both conserved end residues are part of each CDR3. The D gene is left open where the match is weak. A clone size is listed for some rows: how often the clone was seen (once, few, many), or a class if it is expanded.

TRBV7-2	NA	NA	TRBJ1-3	TGTGCCAGCAGCGCCGACAGAAACACCATATATTTT	CASSADRNTIYF
TRBV28	TRBD1	few	TRBJ1-6	TGTGCCAGCAGTCCTGAATCCGGGACAGGGCGGCCACCCCTCCACTTT	CASSPESGTGRPPLHF
TRBV11-2	TRBD2	NA	TRBJ2-3	TGTGCCAGCAGCCCCCGAGCGGGGGGGCTGACAGATACGCAGTATTTT	CASSPRAGGLTDTQYF
TRBV5-1	NA	NA	TRBJ1-1	TGCGCCAGCAGCCCCGGACAGACGCATATCGCTGTGGAAGCTTTCTTT	CASSPGQTHIAVEAFF
TRBV21-1	NA	NA	TRBJ1-1	TGTGCCAGCAGCAAAAAAGGGGGGAGCCGACAGAAGTTCATAGGGCACATGAACACTGAAGCTTTCTTT	CASSKKGGSRQKFIGHMNTEAFF
TRBV23-1	NA	once	TRBJ2-2	TGCGCCACCTCGGGGCGCCCCGGGACCGGGGAGCTGTTTTTT	CATSGRPGTGELFF
TRBV2	NA	NA	TRBJ1-2	TGTGCCAGCAGTGAAACAGTGATTCTACCTAACTATGGCTACACCTTC	CASSETVILPNYGYTF
TRBV2	NA	NA	TRBJ1-6	TGTGCCAGCAGTGGTGGTCGGGATTCACCCCTCCACTTT	CASSGGRDSPLHF
TRBV28	NA	NA	TRBJ1-2	TGTGCCAGCAGGGAAGCAGGGAACTATGGCTACACCTTC	CASREAGNYGYTF
TRBV5-1	TRBD2	NA	TRBJ2-1	TGCGCCAGCATGGGGACTAGCGGGAGGTCCTACAATGAGCAGTTCTTC	CASMGTSGRSYNEQFF
TRBV7-8	TRBD1	few	TRBJ2-7	TGTGCCAGCAGCACCGGACAGGGCCGGCAGTACTTC	CASSTGQGRQYF
TRBV6-4	TRBD2	NA	TRBJ2-3	TGTGCCAGCAGCGCCCTAGCGGGAGGGCCTATAGATACGCAGTATTTT	CASSALAGGPIDTQYF
TRBV15	NA	NA	TRBJ2-7	TGTGCCACCAGCAGAGAGCGGGGTGGCTCCTACGAGCAGTACTTC	CATSRERGGSYEQYF
TRBV7-2	NA	few	TRBJ2-1	TGTGCCAGCAGCTTGAGCCGGGGGGCCATATACAATGAGCAGTTCTTC	CASSLSRGAIYNEQFF
TRBV4-2	NA	NA	TRBJ2-5	TGTGCCAGCAGCCACGCACAGGGTTTTGGCCAAGAGACCCAGTACTTC	CASSHAQGFGQETQYF
TRBV30	NA	NA	TRBJ1-1	TGTGCCTGGAGTGTAGGGGCAGGGCGAGGAACTGAAGCTTTCTTT	CAWSVGAGRGTEAFF
TRBV28	NA	NA	TRBJ1-1	TGTGCCAGCAGTTTATGGTCAGGGGAGGTGGGTGAAGCTTTCTTT	CASSLWSGEVGEAFF
TRBV7-2	TRBD1	NA	TRBJ1-2	TGTGCCAGCAGCACACGGACAGGGCGGTACACCTTC	CASSTRTGRYTF
TRBV11-3	NA	NA	TRBJ2-7	TGTGCCAGCAGCTCGGGATCATCCTACGAGCAGTACTTC	CASSSGSSYEQYF
TRBV5-8	NA	NA	TRBJ2-7	TGTGCCAGCAGAACGGAGGGGGACTACGAGCAGTACTTC	CASRTEGDYEQYF
TRBV6-6	TRBD1	NA	TRBJ2-7	TGTGCCAGCAGTTCGACAGGGCGCGAGCAGTACTTC	CASSSTGREQYF
TRBV6-4	NA	NA	TRBJ2-5	TGTGCCAGCAGTCGAGGGCCCCAAGAGACCCAGTACTTC	CASSRGPQETQYF
TRBV18	NA	NA	TRBJ1-1	TGTGCCAGCTCACCCGGACGGATGAACACTGAAGCTTTCTTT	CASSPGRMNTEAFF
TRBV28	NA	NA	TRBJ1-5	TGTGCCAGCAGTCTCATGGGGCAGGGAATGGATAGCAATCAGCCCCAGCATTTT	CASSLMGQGMDSNQPQHF
TRBV28	TRBD2	NA	TRBJ2-5	TGTGCCAGCAGTTTCAGCGGGAGAGAGACCCAGTACTTC	CASSFSGRETQYF
TRBV18	TRBD1	NA	TRBJ1-4	TGTGCCAGCTCCCGGGGGTCACAGGGGGCGAATGAAAAACTGTTTTTT	CASSRGSQGANEKLFF
TRBV28	TRBD1	few	TRBJ1-5	TGTGCCAGCAGTCCCTCGGACAGGTTAAGCAATCAGCCCCAGCATTTT	CASSPSDRLSNQPQHF
TRBV28	NA	NA	TRBJ1-4	TGTGCCAGCAGTGGCGGGGGTCAGGAGGAAAAACTGTTTTTT	CASSGGGQEEKLFF
TRBV29-1	NA	once	TRBJ2-5	TGCAGCGTTGGGGCCCGAGGGGGGCAAGAGACCCAGTACTTC	CSVGARGGQETQYF
TRBV19	NA	once	TRBJ2-5	TGTGCCAGTAGTATCTCCGGGGCAGGCGGTTTTGGAGAGACCCAGTACTTC	CASSISGAGGFGETQYF
TRBV5-6	TRBD2	NA	TRBJ2-1	TGTGCCAGCAGCTGGGGACTAGCCCATAACAATGAGCAGTTCTTC	CASSWGLAHNNEQFF
TRBV27	NA	once	TRBJ1-2	TGTGCCAGCAGTTTATCCCCAGGGCAAAACTATGGCTACACCTTC	CASSLSPGQNYGYTF
TRBV19	TRBD2	NA	TRBJ2-1	TGTGCCAGTAACAAACTAGCGGGGGAAGAGGAGTTCTTC	CASNKLAGEEEFF
TRBV28	TRBD1	NA	TRBJ1-5	TGTGCCAGCAGGGGTTGGGACAGTAATCAGCCCCAGCATTTT	CASRGWDSNQPQHF
TRBV5-4	TRBD1	NA	TRBJ1-2	TGTGCCAGCAGCTTGGTATCAGGGGGTGCCTATGGCTACACCTTC	CASSLVSGGAYGYTF
TRBV4-2	NA	NA	TRBJ2-7	TGTGCCAGCAGCCAAGAACCCACCTACGAGCAGTACTTC	CASSQEPTYEQYF
TRBV15	NA	NA	TRBJ2-5	TGTGCCACTGGTTGGGGTAGCAGAGGACAAGAGACCCAGTACTTC	CATGWGSRGQETQYF
TRBV28	NA	NA	TRBJ2-2	TGTGCCAGCGTAGACGGTGGCGGGGAGCTGTTTTTT	CASVDGGGELFF
TRBV29-1	NA	NA	TRBJ2-5	TGCAGCGTCAAGAAGGGCTTCCAAGAGACCCAGTACTTC	CSVKKGFQETQYF
TRBV18	NA	NA	TRBJ2-2	TGTGCCAGCTCACCAGACTTGGTTGCGGCGGCCACCGGGGAGCTGTTTTTT	CASSPDLVAAATGELFF
TRBV7-2	NA	NA	TRBJ1-6	TGTGCCAGCAGCTTAGCGGACAGTAATTCACCCCTCCACTTT	CASSLADSNSPLHF
TRBV27	NA	NA	TRBJ2-7	TGTGCCAGCAGTTTGGGGCGGGCGCCCTACGAGCAGTACTTC	CASSLGRAPYEQYF
TRBV7-2	NA	NA	TRBJ2-6	TGTGCCAGCAGCTTAGCTCCCTCTGGGGCCAACGTCCTGACTTTC	CASSLAPSGANVLTF
TRBV7-2	TRBD1	NA	TRBJ2-2	TGTGCCAGCAGCCCGGGACAGGGAGGCACCGGGGAGCTGTTTTTT	CASSPGQGGTGELFF
TRBV7-2	NA	NA	TRBJ2-3	TGTGCCAGCAGCGTATCTAGCGTTCCCTTGGATACGCAGTATTTT	CASSVSSVPLDTQYF
TRBV7-9	NA	NA	TRBJ1-5	TGTGCCAGCAGCCTGGGGGGGTTAGATCAGCCCCAGCATTTT	CASSLGGLDQPQHF
TRBV6-1	NA	NA	TRBJ2-5	TGTGCCAGCAGGGGGGTCGGACGGAACCAAGAGACCCAGTACTTC	CASRGVGRNQETQYF
TRBV7-2	NA	NA	TRBJ1-1	TGTGCCAGCAGCTCTTCCGTCTCCCGGGGCACTGAAGCTTTCTTT	CASSSSVSRGTEAFF
TRBV6-1	NA	NA	TRBJ1-2	TGTGCCCGCAGCGCGGGGTCGACGGGCTACACCTTC	CARSAGSTGYTF
TRBV9	TRBD1	NA	TRBJ2-3	TGTGCCAGCAGCGTCCGACAGGGGGCCACAGATACGCAGTATTTT	CASSVRQGATDTQYF
TRBV11-3	NA	NA	TRBJ2-1	TGTGCCAGCAGCCCTAATACTGGCCTGGTCAATGAGCAGTTCTTC	CASSPNTGLVNEQFF
TRBV9	TRBD2	NA	TRBJ2-1	TGTGCCAGCAGCCTTAGTGCGGGAGCCCATTTGACTTTCAATGAGCAGTTCTTC	CASSLSAGAHLTFNEQFF
TRBV7-8	TRBD1	once	TRBJ2-7	TGTGCCAGCAGGGACAGGGGGTGGGCTAGGGAGCAGTACTTC	CASRDRGWAREQYF
TRBV4-1	NA	NA	TRBJ2-2	TGCGCCAGCAGCCAACCCCCCTGGGGGATTGCGAACACCGGGGAGCTGTTTTTT	CASSQPPWGIANTGELFF
TRBV27	NA	NA	TRBJ2-3	TGTGCCAGCAGCAAGTTCTCTAGCACAGATACGCAGTATTTT	CASSKFSSTDTQYF
TRBV5-1	NA	few	TRBJ2-7	TGCGCCAGCAGCTTGGACTGGACGACTTTTGAGCAGTACTTC	CASSLDWTTFEQYF
TRBV5-1	TRBD1	few	TRBJ1-4	TGCGCCAGCAGCTGGGGACAGAGGGGAGAAAAACTGTTTTTT	CASSWGQRGEKLFF
TRBV28	NA	NA	TRBJ2-7	TGTGCCAGCAGTTTACCAGGGACCGAGCAGTACTTC	CASSLPGTEQYF
TRBV19	NA	NA	TRBJ2-7	TGTGCCAGTAAAAAAACGGCCGGTTCCTACGAGCAGTACTTC	CASKKTAGSYEQYF